This T cell receptor beta chain was profiled in a study of cytomegalovirus exposure and HLA in healthy donors. Study as a whole: Of all 370 or so donors who were genotyped, 75% to 90% belonged to the Caucasian-associated ancestry cluster. General study results and limits: Three of the chains that were CMV-associated were confirmed in vitro to be specific for CMV antigens.

This CDR3 contains 15 residues. CDR1 is GTSNPN, CDR2 SVGIG, per germline (reference sequence). The trim removed 2 bases at V and 9 bases at J, leaving 10 bases unmatched. Comments on this clone: Antigen: not known.

All the people who gave samples were healthy bone marrow donors. Primers: 60 Vbeta forward and 13 Jbeta reverse. Libraries were prepared by immunoSEQ multiplex PCR; TCRdb keeps only in-frame clonotypes and omits some of them. This table holds 56,000 or so clones. The sequence derives from a female donor in good health and CMV-seronegative. The chain joins TRBV30 to TRBJ2-1; TRBD2 matches at 10 bases. Sample: PBMCs. In nucleotides, the CDR3 is TGTGCCTGGAGTCCTCTAGCGGGAGAATATGGTGAGCAGTTCTTC. This sequence encodes CAWSPLAGEYGEQFF.